A selection of T cell receptor beta chains follows, all from one sample in a study of CD8 T cells in ankylosing spondylitis. TCRdb reprocessed the 5' RACE reads with MiXCR, giving one entry per CDR3 protein. Of some 220,000 distinct CDR3 sequences in the sample, 8% to 11% were seen once. Sequences were obtained from blood, either unsorted or a sorted T cell fraction (not recorded which). Source of these receptors: a male donor with ankylosing spondylitis or in good health (not recorded which). Each CDR3 is given with its conserved first and last residue. A D gene is named only where the DNA matches it firmly. A row's size may be missing; if present it is once, few, many or a size class.

J: TRBJ2-1; V: TRBV7-6; D: TRBD2; size: few; CDR3: CASSPGAGPLNEQFF; DNA: TGTGCCAGCAGCCCCGGAGCGGGGCCCCTCAATGAGCAGTTCTTC
J: TRBJ1-5; V: TRBV21-1; D: .; size: many; CDR3: CASSQPSGAGPSQPQHF; DNA: TGTGCCAGCAGCCAACCCTCAGGCGCAGGGCCCAGTCAGCCCCAGCATTTT
J: TRBJ1-6; V: TRBV7-9; D: TRBD1; size: few; CDR3: CASSLTGQRYNSPLHF; DNA: TGTGCCAGCAGCTTAACGGGACAGCGATATAATTCACCCCTCCACTTT
J: TRBJ1-5; V: TRBV10-3; D: .; size: many; CDR3: CATQGSGGQPQHF; DNA: TGTGCCACACAGGGTTCGGGTGGACAGCCCCAGCATTTT
J: TRBJ1-2; V: TRBV5-6; D: .; size: .; CDR3: CASSFSGNYGYTF; DNA: TGTGCCAGCAGCTTCTCCGGGAACTATGGCTACACCTTC
J: TRBJ2-7; V: TRBV12-3/TRBV12-4; D: TRBD1; size: .; CDR3: CASSPTGTGIGEQYF; DNA: TGTGCCAGCAGTCCTACCGGGACAGGGATAGGCGAGCAGTACTTC
J: TRBJ2-3; V: TRBV5-1; D: TRBD2; size: many; CDR3: CASSTRTSGADTQYF; DNA: TGCGCCAGCAGCACCCGGACTAGCGGGGCAGATACGCAGTATTTT
J: TRBJ2-1; V: TRBV3-1; D: .; size: many; CDR3: CASSQDRRNEQFF; DNA: TGTGCCAGCAGCCAAGATAGAAGGAATGAGCAGTTCTTC
J: TRBJ1-2; V: TRBV7-9; D: .; size: .; CDR3: CASSSNRVGYTF; DNA: TGTGCCAGCAGTTCCAACAGGGTTGGCTACACCTTC
J: TRBJ1-1; V: TRBV18; D: TRBD1; size: few; CDR3: CASSTTGESEAFF; DNA: TGTGCCAGCTCAACCACAGGGGAGAGTGAAGCTTTCTTT
J: TRBJ1-4; V: TRBV4-1; D: .; size: many; CDR3: CASSQDWGPGYEKLFF; DNA: TGCGCCAGCAGCCAAGATTGGGGGCCAGGGTATGAAAAACTGTTTTTT
J: TRBJ2-1; V: TRBV5-8; D: .; size: .; CDR3: CASSFSPESSYNEQFF; DNA: TGTGCCAGCAGCTTTTCTCCCGAGAGCTCCTACAATGAGCAGTTCTTC
J: TRBJ1-6; V: TRBV4-2; D: .; size: many; CDR3: CASSRVVGGNNSPLHF; DNA: TGTGCCAGCAGCCGAGTTGTGGGGGGCAATAATTCACCCCTCCACTTT
J: TRBJ2-3; V: TRBV28; D: .; size: many; CDR3: CVTSWEITDTQYF; DNA: TGCGTCACGTCCTGGGAGATAACAGATACGCAGTATTTT
J: TRBJ2-3; V: TRBV20-1; D: .; size: many; CDR3: CSAARMDTQYF; DNA: TGCAGTGCTGCTCGGATGGATACGCAGTATTTT
J: TRBJ2-5; V: TRBV4-1; D: TRBD2; size: many; CDR3: CASSQSGGRGTVETQYF; DNA: TGCGCCAGCAGCCAATCAGGTGGGCGGGGGACCGTGGAGACCCAGTACTTC
J: TRBJ2-7; V: TRBV5-1; D: .; size: many; CDR3: CASSSTDSTYEQYF; DNA: TGCGCCAGCAGTTCAACCGACAGTACCTACGAGCAGTACTTC
J: TRBJ2-1; V: TRBV18; D: TRBD2; size: many; CDR3: CASSPGLAGSYNEQFF; DNA: TGTGCCAGCTCACCGGGACTAGCTGGCTCCTACAATGAGCAGTTCTTC
J: TRBJ1-3; V: TRBV10-2; D: .; size: few; CDR3: CASSVEWSLGNTIYF; DNA: TGCGCCAGCAGTGTTGAGTGGAGTCTCGGAAACACCATATATTTT
J: TRBJ1-1; V: TRBV20-1; D: TRBD1; size: many; CDR3: CSAEGQLNTEAFF; DNA: TGCAGTGCTGAGGGACAGCTGAACACTGAAGCTTTCTTT
J: TRBJ1-2; V: TRBV25-1; D: .; size: .; CDR3: CASSGPTGLYGYTF; DNA: TGTGCCAGCAGTGGCCCGACAGGCCTCTATGGCTACACCTTC
J: TRBJ1-2; V: TRBV3-1; D: .; size: many; CDR3: CASSQGAVAGYTF; DNA: TGTGCCAGCAGCCAAGGGGCGGTAGCAGGCTACACCTTC
J: TRBJ2-2; V: TRBV6-1; D: .; size: .; CDR3: CASSTLGPSNTGELFF; DNA: TGTGCCAGCAGTACCCTAGGACCGTCTAACACCGGGGAGCTGTTTTTT
J: TRBJ2-7; V: TRBV7-2; D: .; size: .; CDR3: CASSLGFLDYEQYF; DNA: TGTGCCAGCAGCTTGGGGTTTCTCGACTACGAGCAGTACTTC
J: TRBJ2-1; V: TRBV20-1; D: .; size: many; CDR3: CSARTEYNEQFF; DNA: TGCAGTGCTAGGACAGAATACAATGAGCAGTTCTTC
J: TRBJ2-2; V: TRBV6-5; D: .; size: .; CDR3: CASSYSVQGPGTGELFF; DNA: TGTGCCAGCAGTTACTCGGTTCAGGGTCCGGGGACCGGGGAGCTGTTTTTT
J: TRBJ2-2; V: TRBV11-2; D: .; size: few; CDR3: CASSLERSTGELFF; DNA: TGTGCCAGCAGCTTAGAGAGGTCCACCGGGGAGCTGTTTTTT